This TCR beta chain is drawn from a study of blood T cell repertoires in COVID-19. At the level of the study: There were acute and convalescent COVID-19 samples, and they came from the United States, Italy and Spain.

The V and J ends lost 5 bases and 5 bases, in that order; junction bases with no gene match: 10. Germline V CDR1 and CDR2: SGHNT, YYREEE (reference sequence). The CDR3 sequence is 14 residues long. Under the authors' procedure: Estimated nucleated cell counts came from reference gene primer amplification. The data were produced by immunoSEQ multiplex PCR, yet TCRdb's version contains in-frame clones alone and is incomplete. Clone size and the V and J calls come from that table; the DNA yielded D and trimming. The sample yields just over 200,000 clones, 80% seen once. The chain uses TRBV5-4 and TRBJ2-7; 7 positions agree with TRBD1. This TCR was sampled from a woman between 65 and 79 years old with acute or convalescent COVID-19. Sequencing was done on a sample of peripheral blood. CDR3 bases: TGTGCCAGCAGTCCCCGGGACAGTACTAACGAGCAGTACTTC. It yields the protein CASSPRDSTNEQYF.